The T cell receptor (beta chain) under discussion was sequenced for a study of CD8 T cells in Susac syndrome. The RNA, roughly 0.45 to 1 ug, was put through reverse transcription using random hexamers. A multiplex approach, immunoSEQ multiplex PCR, amplified TCR beta CDR3 across 54 Vbeta and 13 Jbeta. TCRdb called the immunoSEQ multiplex PCR reads again in MiXCR, with one record for every CDR3 protein. The sample shows about 130,000 distinct CDR3 sequences, more than 75% of them seen only once. Sequencing of TCR beta covered CD8+ and CD4+ T cells obtained from blood. Negative magnetic isolation gave CD8+ and CD4+ cells; FACS enriched CD8+ TEMRA. The germline V gene encodes CDR1 GTSNPN and CDR2 SVGIG (reference sequence). This CDR3 spans 13 amino acids. The V and J ends lost 4 bases and 5 bases, in that order; junction bases with no gene match: 4.

The sequencing input was CD8+ T cells from PBMCs. This clonotype was sampled from a human donor with multiple sclerosis. This chain joins TRBV30 and TRBJ2-7; TRBD1 matches 11 bases. The CDR3 is CAWTWTGGDEQYF. In DNA form, the CDR3 reads TGTGCCTGGACCTGGACAGGGGGCGACGAGCAGTACTTC.